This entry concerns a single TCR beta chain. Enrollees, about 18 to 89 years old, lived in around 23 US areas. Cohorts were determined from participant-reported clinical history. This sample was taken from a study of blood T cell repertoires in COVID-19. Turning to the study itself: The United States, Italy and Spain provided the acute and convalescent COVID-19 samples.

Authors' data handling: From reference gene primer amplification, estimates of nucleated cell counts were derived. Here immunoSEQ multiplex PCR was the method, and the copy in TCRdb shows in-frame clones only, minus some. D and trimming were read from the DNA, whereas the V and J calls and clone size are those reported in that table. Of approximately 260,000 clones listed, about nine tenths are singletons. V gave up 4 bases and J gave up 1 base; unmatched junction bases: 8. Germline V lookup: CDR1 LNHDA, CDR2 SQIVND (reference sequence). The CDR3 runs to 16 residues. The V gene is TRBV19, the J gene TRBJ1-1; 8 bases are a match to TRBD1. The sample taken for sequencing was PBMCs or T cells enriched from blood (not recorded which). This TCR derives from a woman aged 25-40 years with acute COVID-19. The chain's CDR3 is CASSTGQGHGNTEAFF. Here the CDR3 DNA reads TGTGCCAGTAGTACCGGACAGGGACATGGGAACACTGAAGCTTTCTTT. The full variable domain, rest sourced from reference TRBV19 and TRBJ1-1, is DGGITQSPKYLFRKEGQNVTLSCEQNLNHDAMYWYRQDPGQGLRLIYYSQIVNDFQKGDIAEGYSVSREKKESFPLTVTSAQKNPTAFYLCASSTGQGHGNTEAFFGQGTRLTVV.